These 13 T cell receptor beta chains were sequenced from one sample in a study of regulatory T cells in long-lasting Graves disease. Time point noted: newly diagnosed GD, antithyroid drugs for less than 3 months. The authors made the TCR library using RNA they extracted from PBMCs. To make TCR beta libraries, researchers used iRepertoire HTBI primers and Arm-PCR of CDR3 regions. TCRdb processed the multiplex PCR reads anew with MiXCR; each CDR3 protein has one entry. In the table there are roughly 610,000 distinct CDR3 sequences, roughly 15% of which are singletons. These data also formed part of another study, on T cells in Graves' hyperthyroidism and ophthalmopathy.

The starting material was peripheral blood mononuclear cells (PBMCs), obtained at new diagnosis, from a patient treated with antithyroid drugs. The receptors shown here come from a man in his late teens or twenties with Graves disease.

V usage is TRBV14 and J usage is TRBJ2-1; 12 bases map to TRBD2. CDR1 and CDR2 from the germline V gene are SGHDN and FVKESK. The ends lost 1 base at V and 7 bases at J; junction bases unmatched: 2. The CDR3 length is 15 residues. This CDR3 reads CASSQGGLAGNEQFF. The DNA for the CDR3 is TGTGCCAGCAGCCAAGGCGGACTAGCGGGAAATGAGCAGTTCTTC.

The chain employs TRBV18 and TRBJ1-1, with D uncertain. CDR3 length: 12 amino acids. Trimming removed 1 base from V and 6 bases from J, with 6 bases in between. Germline CDR1 is KGHSH and CDR2 is LQKENI. The CDR3 reads CASSPQGSEAFF. DNA of the CDR3: TGTGCCAGCTCACCACAGGGATCTGAAGCTTTCTTT.

This chain connects TRBV24-1 to TRBJ1-4; no clear D gene. V lost 10 bases and J 0 bases, leaving 14 bases between the germline ends. The CDR3 runs 15 residues. Germline assignment: CDR1 KGHDR and CDR2 SFDVKD. In DNA, the CDR3 is TGTGCCACTTTTAGGACGGTCGCAACTAATGAAAAACTGTTTTTT. This codes for CATFRTVATNEKLFF.

V is TRBV7-2 and J is TRBJ2-1; TRBD2 might be the D (5 bases). Looked up from germline, CDR1 is SGHTA and CDR2 is FQGNSA. V lost 5 bases, J lost 8 bases, and 25 bases lay in between. CDR3 size: 17 residues. CDR3 protein: CASSEIRTGFYVHEQFF. The CDR3, as DNA: TGTGCCAGCAGCGAAATTCGGACGGGATTTTATGTTCATGAGCAGTTCTTC.

With respect to this clonotype: Possible read error: a much larger clone is one base away. The chain carries TRBV28 and TRBJ1-4, with 8 bases fitting TRBD1. This CDR3 comprises 14 residues. V was clipped by 6 bases and J by 6 bases; unmatched bases: 6. From germline, CDR1 is MDHEN and CDR2 SYDVKM. CDR3 sequence reads: CASSRQGTYEKLFF. DNA for the CDR3: TGTGCCAGCAGCCGACAGGGGACTTATGAAAAACTGTTTTTT.

This clonotype was recorded a few times. This chain joins TRBV9 and TRBJ1-4, with a tentative D call TRBD1 (5 bases). This CDR3 comprises 15 residues. CDR1 and CDR2 from the germline V gene are SGDLS and YYNGEE. The V gene lost 0 bases and the J gene lost 4 bases, with 10 bases spanning the gap. CDR3 sequence (DNA): TGTGCCAGCAGCGTAGGGGACTTCGATAATGAAAAACTGTTTTTT. Amino acid sequence: CASSVGDFDNEKLFF.

This clonotype was seen repeatedly, ten times or more. The chain links TRBV2 to TRBJ1-6; 7 nucleotides agree with TRBD1. The CDR3 has 16 residues. Trimming at V came to 4 bases and at J to 5 bases, leaving 8 bases not matched to a gene. Germline CDR1 SNHLY, CDR2 FYNNEI. The CDR3 DNA is TGTGCCAGCAGTGCCGGCGGGACAGTTAATAATTCACCCCTCCACTTT. Translation: CASSAGGTVNNSPLHF. Based on the CDR3 plus reference TRBV2 and TRBJ1-6, the full variable domain is EPEVTQTPSHQVTQMGQEVILRCVPISNHLYFYWYRQILGQKVEFLVSFYNNEISEKSEIFDDQFSVERPDGSNFTLKIRSTKLEDSAMYFCASSAGGTVNNSPLHFGNGTRLTVT.

The chain combines TRBV12-3 or TRBV12-4 with TRBJ1-5; 8 bases fit TRBD1. The length of the CDR3 is 17 residues. Trimming at V came to 7 bases and at J to 2 bases, leaving 13 bases not matched to a gene. CDR3 protein: CASIQSRGQVGNQPQHF. The CDR3 DNA reads TGTGCCAGCATTCAAAGCAGGGGGCAGGTAGGCAATCAGCCCCAGCATTTT.

The sample holds many counts of this clonotype. CDR3: CASRARGGSLLFTDTQYF. The CDR3 coding sequence is TGTGCCAGCAGGGCAAGAGGGGGGAGCCTACTCTTCACAGATACGCAGTATTTT. The rearrangement uses TRBV5-5 and TRBJ2-3; D is possibly TRBD1 or TRBD2 (6 bases each). V was trimmed by 5 bases and J by 2 bases, leaving 24 bases between them. In germline, CDR1 is SGHKS, CDR2 YYEKEE (reference sequence). The CDR3 has 18 amino acids.

In its sample, this clonotype was seen many times. V gene TRBV18 combines with J gene TRBJ1-1, with D tentatively TRBD1 (5 bases). V lost 2 bases and J lost 3, with 10 bases in between. This CDR3 is built from 14 residues. Germline CDR1 KGHSH, CDR2 LQKENI. The CDR3 reads CASSPTGDDTEAFF. CDR3 nucleotide sequence: TGTGCCAGCTCACCAACAGGAGATGACACTGAAGCTTTCTTT.

This clonotype was recorded a few times. The rearrangement links TRBV12-3 or TRBV12-4 to TRBJ1-6; possibly TRBD1 for D (6 bases). The ends were cut back, 5 bases at V and 11 bases at J, with 10 bases in the middle. This CDR3 comprises 12 residues. The CDR3 DNA reads TGTGCCAGCAGTCCACAGGGTCCACCCCTCCACTTT. It yields the protein CASSPQGPPLHF.

This clonotype has just a few counts. The chain joins TRBV5-8 to TRBJ2-3; D might be TRBD1 (5 bases). There are 16 residues in the CDR3. Germline V CDR1 and CDR2: SGHTS, YDEGEE. Between the trimmed V and J ends, which lost 0 bases and 4 bases, there was a span of 15 bases. In nucleotides, the CDR3 is TGTGCCAGCAGCTTGGTTGGGGCCTCCTCCGCAGATACGCAGTATTTT. It translates to CASSLVGASSADTQYF.

This clonotype has only a few counts. The chain recombines TRBV29-1 with TRBJ2-7; the D gene is possibly TRBD1 (6 bases). The CDR3 is made up of 13 amino acids. CDR1 SQVTM and CDR2 ANQGSEA come from the germline V gene. Trimming pared 5 bases from V and 2 bases from J, leaving 13 bases between. CDR3 residues: CSVIQGTTYEQYF. The DNA for the CDR3 is TGCAGCGTTATACAGGGTACCACCTACGAGCAGTACTTC.